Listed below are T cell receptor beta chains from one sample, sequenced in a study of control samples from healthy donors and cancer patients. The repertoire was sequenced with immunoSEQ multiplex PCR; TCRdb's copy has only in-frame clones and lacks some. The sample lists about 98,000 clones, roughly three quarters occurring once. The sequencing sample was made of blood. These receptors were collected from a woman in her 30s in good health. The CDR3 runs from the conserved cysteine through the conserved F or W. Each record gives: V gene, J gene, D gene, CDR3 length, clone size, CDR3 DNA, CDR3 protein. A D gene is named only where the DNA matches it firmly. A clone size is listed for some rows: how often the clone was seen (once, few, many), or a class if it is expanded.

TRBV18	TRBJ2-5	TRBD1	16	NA	TGTGCCAGCTCACCAAGGGCGACAGGGGGTCGGGAGACCCAGTACTTC	CASSPRATGGRETQYF
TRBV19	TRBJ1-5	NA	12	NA	TGTGCCAGTAGTATCCTCGATCAGCCCCAGCATTTT	CASSILDQPQHF
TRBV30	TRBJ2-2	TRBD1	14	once	TGTGCCTGGAGGAGGGACAGGCCCCCCGGGGAGCTGTTTTTT	CAWRRDRPPGELFF
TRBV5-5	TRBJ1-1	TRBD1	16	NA	TGTGCCAGCAGCCTGCACCCCGCTGACAGGGCCACTGAAGCTTTCTTT	CASSLHPADRATEAFF
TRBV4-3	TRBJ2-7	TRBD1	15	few	TGCGCCAGCAGCCAAGGTCCGGGACAGGCCTCTGAGCAGTACTTC	CASSQGPGQASEQYF
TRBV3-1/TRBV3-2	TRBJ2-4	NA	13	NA	TGTGCCAGCAGCCCCGGGACAAGAAACATTCAGTACTTC	CASSPGTRNIQYF
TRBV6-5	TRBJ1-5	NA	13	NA	TGTGCCAGCAGTTACAGGGGCAATCAGCCCCAGCATTTT	CASSYRGNQPQHF
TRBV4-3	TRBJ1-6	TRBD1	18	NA	TGCGCCAGCAGCCAGACGGCCCAGGGACAGGGCCATAATTCACCCCTCCACTTT	CASSQTAQGQGHNSPLHF
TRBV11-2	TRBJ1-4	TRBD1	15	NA	TGTGCCAGCAGCCGAGGACAGGGGATAAGCGAAAAACTGTTTTTT	CASSRGQGISEKLFF
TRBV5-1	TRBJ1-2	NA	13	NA	TGCGCCAGCAGCTTGGAGGGATACGATGGCTACACCTTC	CASSLEGYDGYTF
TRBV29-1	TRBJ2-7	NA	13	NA	TGCAGCGCTGGTCCCCAGGGAACGGTAGAGCAGTACTTC	CSAGPQGTVEQYF
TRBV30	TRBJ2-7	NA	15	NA	TGTGCCTGGAGTTTTACAGGGCTCCTCTCCTACGAGCAGTACTTC	CAWSFTGLLSYEQYF
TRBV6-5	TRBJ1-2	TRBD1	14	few	TGTGCCAGCAGTTCCAGGGGGCGGGGGAATGGCTACACCTTC	CASSSRGRGNGYTF
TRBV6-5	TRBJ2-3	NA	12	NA	TGTGCCAGCAGTAAACAGGGAGGAGCGCAGTATTTT	CASSKQGGAQYF
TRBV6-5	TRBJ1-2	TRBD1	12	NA	TGTGCCAGCAGTTCCGACAGGGGACCGAAAAACTTC	CASSSDRGPKNF
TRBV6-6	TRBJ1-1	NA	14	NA	TGTGCCAGCAGTTACGTGACCCCGGACGCTGAAGCTTTCTTT	CASSYVTPDAEAFF
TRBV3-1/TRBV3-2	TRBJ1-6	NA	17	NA	TGTGCCAGCAGCCAAGTGCTCGGGACTGATCATAATTCACCCCTCCACTTT	CASSQVLGTDHNSPLHF
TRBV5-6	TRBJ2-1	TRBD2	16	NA	TGTGCCAGCAGCTCCACGGGTCTAGCGGGGGACAATGAGCAGTTCTTC	CASSSTGLAGDNEQFF
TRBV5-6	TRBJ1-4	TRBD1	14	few	TGTGCCAGCAGCCTCGGGACAGGGAGGGAAAAACTGTTTTTT	CASSLGTGREKLFF
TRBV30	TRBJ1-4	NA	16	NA	TGTGCCTGGGAACACCCCGCCGGGGCCGGTAATGAAAAACTGTTTTTT	CAWEHPAGAGNEKLFF
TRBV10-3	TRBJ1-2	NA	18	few	TGTGCCATCAGTGAGCTGGAACTAAGCCCGAAATTCCTCTATGGCTACACCTTC	CAISELELSPKFLYGYTF
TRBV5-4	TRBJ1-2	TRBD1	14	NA	TGTGCCAGCAGAGACCCGGGACAGGGCGTGGGCTACACCTTC	CASRDPGQGVGYTF
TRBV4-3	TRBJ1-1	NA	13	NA	TGCGCCAGCAGCCAAGGGGGGGAAACTGAAGCTTTCTTT	CASSQGGETEAFF
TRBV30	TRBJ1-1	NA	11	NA	TGTGCCGGAAGTCAGAACACTGAAGCTTTCTTT	CAGSQNTEAFF
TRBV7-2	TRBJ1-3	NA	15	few	TGTGCCAGCAGCTTATCTTCCCCCTCTGGAAACACCATATATTTT	CASSLSSPSGNTIYF
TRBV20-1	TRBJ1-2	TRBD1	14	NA	TGCAGTGCTAGTCCGGGACAGAATAAGTATGGCTACACCTTC	CSASPGQNKYGYTF
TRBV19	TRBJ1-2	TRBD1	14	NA	TGTGCCAGTACCGGGGACAGACCTAACTATGGCTACACCTTC	CASTGDRPNYGYTF
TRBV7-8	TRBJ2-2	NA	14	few	TGTGCCAGCAGCTCCATGGGGGAGTCCGGGGAGCTGTTTTTT	CASSSMGESGELFF
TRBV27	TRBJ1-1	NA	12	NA	TGTGCCAGCACGATTGATCGGACTGAAGCTTTCTTT	CASTIDRTEAFF
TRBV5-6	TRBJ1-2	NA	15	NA	TGTGCCAGCAGCTTGGAGGGGGGGCGCTTCTATGGCTACACCTTC	CASSLEGGRFYGYTF
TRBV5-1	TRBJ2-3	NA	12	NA	TGCGCCTCCTCGGAAGACCTTGCTACGCAGTATTTT	CASSEDLATQYF
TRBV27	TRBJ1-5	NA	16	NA	TGTGCCAGCAGTTTAATGGGGGGTCTCTCAAATCAGCCCCAGCATTTT	CASSLMGGLSNQPQHF
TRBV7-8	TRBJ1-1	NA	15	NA	TGTGCCAGCAGCTTAGGTGCCAGGAGGGGCACTGAAGCTTTCTTT	CASSLGARRGTEAFF
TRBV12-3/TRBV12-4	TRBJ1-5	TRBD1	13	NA	TGTGCCAGCAATCAGGGGGGCTGGAGGCCCCAGCATTTT	CASNQGGWRPQHF
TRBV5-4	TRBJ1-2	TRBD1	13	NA	TGTGCCAGCAGCTTCGACACAGGGGCGAGCTACACCTTC	CASSFDTGASYTF
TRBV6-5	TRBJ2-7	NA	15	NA	TGTGCCAGCAGCCGGGACACCCTGGGCATGTACGAGCAGTACTTC	CASSRDTLGMYEQYF
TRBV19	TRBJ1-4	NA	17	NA	TGTGCCAGTAGTATCATGGGAAGGAGAAAAACTAATGAAAAACTGTTTTTT	CASSIMGRRKTNEKLFF
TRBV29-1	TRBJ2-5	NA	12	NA	TGCAGCGTTGAAAACAGGGTTGAGACCCAGTACTTC	CSVENRVETQYF
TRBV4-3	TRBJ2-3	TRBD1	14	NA	TGCGCCAGCAGCCAGAACAGGGGGCGCGATACGCAGTATTTT	CASSQNRGRDTQYF
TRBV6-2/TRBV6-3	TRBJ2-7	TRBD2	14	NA	TGTGCCAGCAGTTACCGGCGGGGGGGCTACGAGCAGTACTTC	CASSYRRGGYEQYF
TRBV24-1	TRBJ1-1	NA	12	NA	TGTGCCACCAGTGAGCGGGGTAAACGGGCTTTCTTT	CATSERGKRAFF
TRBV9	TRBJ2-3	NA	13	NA	TGTGCCAGCAGCGTAGGGAGGGCGGATACGCAGTATTTT	CASSVGRADTQYF
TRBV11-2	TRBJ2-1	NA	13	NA	TGTGCCAGCAGCTTCAGGGAATCGGATGAGCAGTTCTTC	CASSFRESDEQFF
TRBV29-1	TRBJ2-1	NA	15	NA	TGCAGCGTTGAATCGTTGGCCCTACTTATCAATGAGCAGTTCTTC	CSVESLALLINEQFF
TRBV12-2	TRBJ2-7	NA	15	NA	TGTGCAAGTCGCTTATCCGAGCAGGGGGCCTACGAGCAGTACTTC	CASRLSEQGAYEQYF
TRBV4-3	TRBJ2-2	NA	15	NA	TGCGCCAGCAGCACGGGAGCAGCGAACACCGGGGAGCTGTTTTTT	CASSTGAANTGELFF
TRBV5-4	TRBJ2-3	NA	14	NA	TGTGCCAGCAGCTCCGCCGGACTCACAGATACGCAGTATTTT	CASSSAGLTDTQYF
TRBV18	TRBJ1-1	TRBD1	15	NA	TGTGCCAGCTCACCTCGCACAGGGGGGGCCACTGAAGCTTTCTTT	CASSPRTGGATEAFF
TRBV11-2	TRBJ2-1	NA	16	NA	TGTGCCAGCAGCACCATCTTCAGGGGGGGGAGGCATGAGCAGTTCTTC	CASSTIFRGGRHEQFF
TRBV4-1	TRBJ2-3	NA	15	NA	TGCGCCAGCAGCCAAGGGTCCAAAGGCGGGGATACGCAGTATTTT	CASSQGSKGGDTQYF
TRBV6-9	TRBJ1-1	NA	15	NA	TGTGCCAGCAGTTCCCCCGAAGAAGGATTCCCCGAAGCTTTCTTT	CASSSPEEGFPEAFF
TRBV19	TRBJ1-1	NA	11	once	TGTGCCAGTAACAGGAGGACTGAAGCTTTCTTT	CASNRRTEAFF
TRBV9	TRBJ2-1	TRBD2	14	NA	TGTGCCAGCAGCAAGGCGGGGGGGTCTAATGAGCAGTTCTTC	CASSKAGGSNEQFF
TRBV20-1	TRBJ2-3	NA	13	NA	TGCAGTGCTAGTTTGGGGGGCACAGATACGCAGTATTTT	CSASLGGTDTQYF
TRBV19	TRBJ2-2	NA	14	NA	TGTGCCAGTACCATAGGGGGGAACACCGGGGAGCTGTTTTTT	CASTIGGNTGELFF
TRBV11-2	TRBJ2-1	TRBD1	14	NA	TGTGCCAGCGGGGGCCAGGGGGCGCCTAATGAGCAGTTCTTC	CASGGQGAPNEQFF
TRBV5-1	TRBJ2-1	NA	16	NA	TGCGCCAGCAGCTTGGAGACGGGGGCCCTTTACAATGAGCAGTTCTTC	CASSLETGALYNEQFF
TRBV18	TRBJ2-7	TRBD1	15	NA	TGTGCCAGCTCCCGACGGGACAGGGTAACCTACGAGCAGTACTTC	CASSRRDRVTYEQYF
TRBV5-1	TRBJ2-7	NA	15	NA	TGCGCCAGCAGCTTAGGGACCGCAGGCTCCTACGAGCAGTACTTC	CASSLGTAGSYEQYF